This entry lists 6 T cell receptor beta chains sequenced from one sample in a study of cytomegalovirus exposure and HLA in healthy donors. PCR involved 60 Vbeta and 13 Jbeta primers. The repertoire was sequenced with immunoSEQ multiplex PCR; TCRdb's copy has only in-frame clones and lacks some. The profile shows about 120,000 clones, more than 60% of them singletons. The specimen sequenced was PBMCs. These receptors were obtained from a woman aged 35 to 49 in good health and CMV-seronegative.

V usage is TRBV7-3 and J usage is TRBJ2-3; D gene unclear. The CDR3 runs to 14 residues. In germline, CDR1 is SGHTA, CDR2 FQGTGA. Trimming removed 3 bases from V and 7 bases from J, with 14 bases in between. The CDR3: CASSFDSVRNTQYF. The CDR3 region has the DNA TGTGCCAGCAGCTTCGACTCGGTTCGGAATACGCAGTATTTT.

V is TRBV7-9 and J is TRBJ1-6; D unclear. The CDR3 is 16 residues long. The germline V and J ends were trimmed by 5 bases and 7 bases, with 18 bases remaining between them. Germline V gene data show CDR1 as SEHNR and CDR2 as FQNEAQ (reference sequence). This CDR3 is CASSPVWRAGNSPLHF. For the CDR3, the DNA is TGTGCCAGCAGCCCAGTTTGGAGGGCTGGGAATTCACCCCTCCACTTT.

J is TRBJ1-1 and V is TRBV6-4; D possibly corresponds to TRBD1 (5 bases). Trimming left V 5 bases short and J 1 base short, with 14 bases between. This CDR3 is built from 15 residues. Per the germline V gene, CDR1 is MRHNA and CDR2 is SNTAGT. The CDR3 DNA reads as TGTGCCAGCAGTCCGTCTACCACAGGGAACACTGAAGCTTTCTTT. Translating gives CASSPSTTGNTEAFF.

CDR3 sequence: CASSSDGTSGNNEQFF. The CDR3 DNA reads as TGTGCCAGCAGCTCCGACGGGACTAGCGGAAACAATGAGCAGTTCTTC. The rearrangement joins TRBV5-6 to TRBJ2-1, with 11 bases matching TRBD2. V lost 3 bases to trimming and J lost 5 bases; unmatched junction nucleotides: 7. Germline V gene lookup returns CDR1 SGHDT and CDR2 YYEEEE. CDR3 size: 16 residues.

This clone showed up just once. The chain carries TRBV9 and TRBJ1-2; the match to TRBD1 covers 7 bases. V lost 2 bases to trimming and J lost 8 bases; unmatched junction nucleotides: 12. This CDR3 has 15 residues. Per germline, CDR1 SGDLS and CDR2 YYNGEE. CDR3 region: CASSVDHTGVRGYTF. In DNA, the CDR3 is TGTGCCAGCAGCGTGGACCACACAGGGGTACGAGGCTACACCTTC.

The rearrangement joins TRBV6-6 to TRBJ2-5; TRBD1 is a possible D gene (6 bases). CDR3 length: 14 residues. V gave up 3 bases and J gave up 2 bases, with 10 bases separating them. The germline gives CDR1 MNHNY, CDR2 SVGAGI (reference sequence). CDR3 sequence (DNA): TGTGCCAGCAGTTATATCGGACAGCAAGAGACCCAGTACTTC. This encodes CASSYIGQQETQYF.